The 6 T cell receptor beta chains presented below share a single source sample, sequenced in a study of blood T cell repertoires in COVID-19. Repertoires were generated with immunoSEQ multiplex PCR, while TCRdb's copy carries only in-frame clones and drops some. The top ten clones hold 1% of a sample with approximately 300,000 clones, around 90% of them seen once. Specimen: peripheral blood. These receptors were obtained from a man aged 45-65 years with active or convalescent COVID-19.

The chain employs TRBV28 and TRBJ1-1, with 9 nucleotides matching TRBD1. CDR3 length: 15 residues. J was trimmed by 3 bases and V by 5 bases; bases with no gene match: 7. Germline V gene sequence: CDR1 MDHEN, CDR2 SYDVKM. The CDR3 coding sequence is TGTGCCAGCAGTACCTGGACAGGGGAGGACACTGAAGCTTTCTTT. It specifies CASSTWTGEDTEAFF.

This clone was recorded only once. The CDR3 coding sequence is TGTGCCAGTAGTCCCCGGGACATTGAAGAGACCCAGTACTTC. Translating gives CASSPRDIEETQYF. The gene calls are TRBV19 and TRBJ2-5, with D perhaps matching TRBD1 (6 bases). CDR3 length equals 14 residues. With 5 bases removed from V and 3 bases from J, the gap between germline ends came to 13 bases. Looked up from germline, CDR1 is LNHDA and CDR2 is SQIVND (reference sequence).

The rearrangement links TRBV10-3 to TRBJ2-5; TRBD1 agrees at 11 bases. With V trimmed by 3 bases and J by 4 bases, 4 bases remained unmatched. The CDR3 extends over 15 amino acids. Germline V lookup: CDR1 ENHRY, CDR2 SYGVKD. The chain's CDR3 is CAISDPGQGVETQYF. For the CDR3, the DNA is TGTGCCATCAGTGACCCGGGACAGGGGGTAGAGACCCAGTACTTC.

This chain connects TRBV11-3 to TRBJ2-3; 10 bases are a match to TRBD2. V shed 5 bases, J shed 4 bases, and the junction held 3 bases outside the gene matches. The CDR3 extends over 14 amino acids. The germline V gene has CDR1 SGHNT and CDR2 YENEEA. CDR3 residues: CASSISGRPDTQYF. The CDR3 DNA reads as TGTGCCAGCAGCATTAGCGGGAGGCCAGATACGCAGTATTTT.

Details on this clone: The sample contains more than one DNA sequence encoding this CDR3. The rearrangement uses TRBV7-2 and TRBJ2-2; D is uncertain. Germline V gene data show CDR1 as SGHTA and CDR2 as FQGNSA. V lost 0 bases and J 4 bases, leaving 6 bases between the germline ends. CDR3 length equals 14 residues. CDR3 bases: TGTGCCAGCAGCTTAGCTAGAGGCACCGGGGAGCTGTTTTTT. Translating gives CASSLARGTGELFF.

The V call is TRBV7-8, the J call TRBJ1-1; TRBD1 matches 8 bases. The CDR3 runs 15 residues. In germline, CDR1 is SGHVS, CDR2 FQNEAQ. The ends lost 5 bases at V and 3 bases at J; junction bases unmatched: 8. The CDR3 loop reads CASSPTQGADTEAFF. For the CDR3, the DNA is TGTGCCAGCAGCCCGACTCAGGGGGCAGACACTGAAGCTTTCTTT.